This T cell receptor beta chain was identified in a study of human thymus T cells. Findings and limits, study-wide: The related literature has documented a marked overlap of thymic repertoires among unrelated individuals.

Thymus was obtained from resections taken during corrective heart surgery. Donation was from healthy Finnish infants who were having corrective surgery that addressed congenital heart defects. Data came from immunoSEQ multiplex PCR; TCRdb stores just in-frame clones and leaves some out. The sample lists tens of thousands of clones, roughly 94% seen once, with 0.034% in the top ten. As concerns this clone: The antigen remains unidentified.

V was pared by 3 bases and J by 3 bases, with 18 bases between. The germline CDR1 and CDR2 sequences are SGHRS and YFSETQ. This CDR3 region has 16 residues. The V and J genes are TRBV5-1 and TRBJ1-1; no clear D. Sequencing was performed on thymus tissue. The clonotype comes from a girl under three years old with a congenital heart defect but otherwise immunologically healthy. The CDR3, as DNA: TGCGCCAGCAGCTCAAACCGAAAGATGAGGTACACTGAAGCTTTCTTT. Protein: CASSSNRKMRYTEAFF.